This is a list of T cell receptor beta chains from one sample in a study of shared clonotypes between healthy human individuals. Data came from immunoSEQ multiplex PCR; TCRdb stores just in-frame clones and leaves some out. The data show 850,000 to 1,200,000 clones, roughly 75% seen once. Sequencing was carried out using memory CD4+ T cells sorted from blood. Source of these receptors: a man aged 18-30 years in good health. Both conserved end residues are part of each CDR3. D genes are given only for firm matches. Some rows have no size entry. The others give once, few or many, or a class for an expanded clone.

V	D	size	J	length	CDR3	DNA
TRBV14	-	-	TRBJ1-3	15	CARIRTIYSGNTIYF	TGTGCCAGGATCCGGACAATCTACTCTGGAAACACCATATATTTT
TRBV15	TRBD1	-	TRBJ2-2	18	CATSRGLLGTGRTGELFF	TGTGCCACCAGCAGAGGCCTGTTAGGGACAGGGAGGACCGGGGAGCTGTTTTTT
TRBV12-5	-	-	TRBJ2-3	16	CASGLGLSGETDTQYF	TGTGCTAGTGGTTTGGGGTTATCAGGGGAAACAGATACGCAGTATTTT
TRBV18	-	-	TRBJ2-7	15	CASSPMGAIGYEQYF	TGTGCCAGCTCACCAATGGGGGCGATTGGTTACGAGCAGTACTTC
TRBV6-6	TRBD2	-	TRBJ2-2	14	CASSSGLVDGELFF	TGTGCCAGCAGTTCGGGACTAGTGGACGGGGAGCTGTTTTTT
TRBV30	-	-	TRBJ1-1	14	CAWSFLDGNTEAFF	TGTGCCTGGAGTTTCCTGGACGGGAACACTGAAGCTTTCTTT
TRBV30	-	many	TRBJ2-6	14	CAWIGGSGANVLTF	TGTGCCTGGATTGGAGGGTCTGGGGCCAACGTCCTGACTTTC
TRBV2	-	-	TRBJ2-3	13	CASSEWQVYTQYF	TGTGCCAGCAGTGAATGGCAGGTGTATACGCAGTATTTT
TRBV7-8	-	-	TRBJ2-7	15	CASSPAGRLSYEQYF	TGTGCCAGCAGCCCCGCCGGCAGACTTTCCTACGAGCAGTACTTC
TRBV7-2	-	-	TRBJ2-5	13	CASSPPNQETQYF	TGTGCCAGCAGCCCACCGAACCAAGAGACCCAGTACTTC
TRBV18	-	-	TRBJ1-1	14	CASSPPGSVGEAFF	TGTGCCAGCTCACCACCAGGCTCCGTGGGTGAAGCTTTCTTT
TRBV5-1	-	many	TRBJ2-2	14	CASDITGTTGELFF	TGCGCCAGCGATATTACAGGGACCACCGGGGAGCTGTTTTTT
TRBV6-5	TRBD1	-	TRBJ1-1	16	CASSFKTTGPNTEAFF	TGTGCCAGCAGTTTCAAAACGACAGGGCCGAACACTGAAGCTTTCTTT
TRBV5-1	-	-	TRBJ1-6	14	CASSQQGYSSPLHF	TGCGCCAGCAGCCAGCAGGGGTACAGTTCACCCCTCCACTTT
TRBV2	-	-	TRBJ2-3	17	CASSPLHAGQSSDTQYF	TGTGCCAGCAGCCCGCTGCACGCTGGACAGTCGTCAGATACGCAGTATTTT
TRBV7-9	TRBD2	few	TRBJ2-7	15	CASSLVAGVLYEQYF	TGTGCCAGCAGCTTAGTAGCGGGAGTCCTCTACGAGCAGTACTTC
TRBV5-1	TRBD1	-	TRBJ2-2	16	CASSLAGGANTGELFF	TGCGCCAGCAGCTTGGCAGGGGGCGCGAACACCGGGGAGCTGTTTTTT
TRBV7-6	TRBD2	few	TRBJ2-2	14	CASGGLAVTGELFF	TGTGCCAGCGGCGGACTAGCGGTCACCGGGGAGCTGTTTTTT
TRBV25-1	-	few	TRBJ2-7	15	CASSEGGSKTYEQYF	TGTGCCAGCAGTGAAGGAGGAAGTAAAACCTACGAGCAGTACTTC
TRBV9	TRBD1	few	TRBJ1-2	15	CASSVQGDPRDGYTF	TGTGCCAGCAGCGTTCAGGGGGACCCTAGAGATGGCTACACCTTC
TRBV6-5	TRBD1	-	TRBJ1-4	15	CASSLQGARNEKLFF	TGTGCCAGCAGTCTACAGGGGGCGCGGAATGAAAAACTGTTTTTT
TRBV5-6	-	-	TRBJ2-2	15	CASSARGGNTGELFF	TGTGCCAGCAGCGCCCGCGGAGGGAACACCGGGGAGCTGTTTTTT
TRBV30	-	-	TRBJ1-6	15	CAWSTSSDRRSPLHF	TGTGCCTGGAGTACCTCCTCCGACAGACGATCACCCCTCCACTTT
TRBV4-1	-	-	TRBJ2-1	16	CASSQDIGGSYNEQFF	TGCGCCAGCAGCCAAGACATAGGGGGCTCCTACAATGAGCAGTTCTTC
TRBV10-3	TRBD2	few	TRBJ2-1	16	CAISESEAGGRNEQFF	TGTGCCATCAGTGAGTCGGAGGCGGGGGGGCGGAATGAGCAGTTCTTC
TRBV5-1	-	-	TRBJ1-6	15	CASSLEDSLRSPLHF	TGCGCCAGCAGCTTGGAGGACAGCCTTAGGTCACCCCTCCACTTT
TRBV7-2	-	many	TRBJ2-2	15	CASSLDGTPTGELFF	TGTGCCAGCAGCTTAGATGGGACGCCGACCGGGGAGCTGTTTTTT
TRBV30	-	once	TRBJ1-2	12	CAWNHANYGYTF	TGTGCCTGGAATCACGCTAACTATGGCTACACCTTC
TRBV5-1	TRBD1	-	TRBJ2-1	15	CASSQTGLGTNEQFF	TGCGCCAGCAGCCAGACAGGGTTGGGGACCAATGAGCAGTTCTTC
TRBV7-6	-	-	TRBJ1-1	13	CASSPDTGLRAFF	TGTGCCAGCAGCCCAGATACAGGGTTAAGGGCTTTCTTT
TRBV7-2	TRBD2	-	TRBJ2-2	17	CASSKGGSHSNTGELFF	TGTGCCAGCAGCAAGGGCGGGAGTCACTCGAACACCGGGGAGCTGTTTTTT
TRBV9	TRBD1	-	TRBJ1-2	17	CASSAPAPGQGSGGYTF	TGTGCCAGCAGCGCCCCGGCTCCGGGACAGGGATCGGGTGGCTACACCTTC
TRBV28	-	-	TRBJ2-1	13	CASSRGGTNEQFF	TGTGCCAGCAGCAGGGGCGGGACCAATGAGCAGTTCTTC
TRBV7-2	-	-	TRBJ2-5	14	CASSGRVGKETQYF	TGTGCCAGCAGCGGAAGAGTGGGAAAAGAGACCCAGTACTTC
TRBV27	-	-	TRBJ2-2	15	CASLPSGGYTGELFF	TGTGCCAGCCTCCCCTCCGGGGGCTACACCGGGGAGCTGTTTTTT
TRBV6-5	-	few	TRBJ1-5	12	CASRTGNQPQHF	TGTGCCAGCCGGACAGGCAATCAGCCCCAGCATTTT
TRBV30	TRBD1	few	TRBJ2-3	15	CAWSVGQGGSDTQYF	TGTGCCTGGAGTGTGGGACAGGGCGGTTCAGATACGCAGTATTTT
TRBV18	-	-	TRBJ1-2	14	CASSLDQLGYGYTF	TGTGCCAGCTCACTAGATCAGCTTGGGTATGGCTACACCTTC
TRBV10-3	-	-	TRBJ2-1	13	CAILRGSDNEQFF	TGTGCCATCCTTCGGGGGTCGGACAATGAGCAGTTCTTC
TRBV4-1	-	-	TRBJ2-3	15	CASSLQGTSTDTQYF	TGCGCCAGCAGCTTACAGGGGACTAGCACAGATACGCAGTATTTT
TRBV27	TRBD1	-	TRBJ2-7	14	CASSYRTGVYEQYF	TGTGCCAGCAGTTACCGGACAGGGGTGTACGAGCAGTACTTC
TRBV6-4	TRBD1	-	TRBJ2-1	16	CASSDSLWDRVHEQFF	TGTGCCAGCAGTGACTCCTTGTGGGACAGGGTCCATGAGCAGTTCTTC
TRBV6-6	-	-	TRBJ2-5	13	CASSSTGKETQYF	TGTGCCAGCAGTTCAACAGGGAAAGAGACCCAGTACTTC
TRBV2	-	once	TRBJ1-6	17	CASSEVRWGGPNSPLHF	TGTGCCAGCAGTGAAGTGCGGTGGGGGGGCCCTAATTCACCCCTCCACTTT
TRBV9	TRBD2	-	TRBJ2-5	15	CASSSQAGGHETQYF	TGTGCCAGCAGCTCTCAAGCGGGAGGGCATGAGACCCAGTACTTC
TRBV11-2	-	-	TRBJ1-4	11	CASSPHEKLFF	TGTGCCAGCAGCCCACATGAAAAACTGTTTTTT
TRBV10-3	TRBD2	-	TRBJ2-7	16	CASKPGTSGVPTMQYF	TGTGCCAGTAAGCCCGGGACTAGCGGGGTTCCTACGATGCAGTACTTC
TRBV30	-	-	TRBJ2-7	12	CAWTGLSYEQYF	TGTGCCTGGACCGGGCTCTCCTACGAGCAGTACTTC
TRBV5-1	-	-	TRBJ2-3	14	CASSGQPFTDTQYF	TGCGCCAGCAGCGGCCAGCCCTTCACAGATACGCAGTATTTT
TRBV6-5	TRBD1	-	TRBJ1-2	12	CASTGGNYGYTF	TGTGCCAGTACAGGGGGGAACTATGGCTACACCTTC